This entry lists 15 T cell receptor beta chains sequenced from one sample in a study of early T cells in non-severe SARS-CoV-2 infection. One entry per CDR3 protein results from TCRdb running MiXCR on the 5' RACE reads. Among over 85,000 distinct CDR3 sequences listed, around 12% were seen once. The sequencing used whole blood, collected at baseline. These receptors originate from an adult who was a healthcare worker with PCR-confirmed SARS-CoV-2 infection or an uninfected control (not recorded which).

This clonotype has a handful of counts. The chain employs TRBV7-9 and TRBJ1-2, with 10 bases fitting TRBD1. The CDR3 loop spans 17 amino acids. V trimming: 5 bases; J trimming: 0 bases; junction bases outside the gene matches: 9. Germline CDR1 SEHNR, CDR2 FQNEAQ (reference sequence). The CDR3 DNA follows: TGTGCCAGCAGCCTCCGGGACAGGGGTGCAACTAACTATGGCTACACCTTC. It yields the protein CASSLRDRGATNYGYTF.

The chain carries TRBV2 and TRBJ2-7; 10 bases are shared with TRBD1. CDR3 size: 15 residues. The junction had 7 bases not matched to a gene; V was cut back by 5 bases and J by 3 bases. Germline assignment: CDR1 SNHLY and CDR2 FYNNEI. CDR3 sequence: CASSSPGTGDYEQYF. The DNA for the CDR3 is TGTGCCAGCAGTTCCCCCGGGACAGGGGACTACGAGCAGTACTTC.

This clonotype was found many times. V is TRBV29-1 and J is TRBJ2-1; TRBD2 matches at 7 bases. Germline CDR1 and CDR2: SQVTM and ANQGSEA. V shed 7 bases and J 6 bases; nucleotides not matched to a gene: 6. This CDR3 spans 12 amino acids. This CDR3 is CSAGSSGNEQFF. In DNA form, the CDR3 reads TGCAGCGCTGGGTCTAGCGGCAATGAGCAGTTCTTC.

This clonotype occurred a few times. The chain uses TRBV15 and TRBJ1-5; no reliable D call. V shed 4 bases and J shed 6 bases, with 7 bases lying between them. The germline CDR1 and CDR2 sequences are LNHNV and YYDKDF (reference sequence). The CDR3 is 12 residues long. The CDR3 is CATSIERQPQHF. CDR3 DNA sequence: TGTGCCACCAGCATAGAACGTCAGCCCCAGCATTTT.

This clonotype was detected once. The V and J genes are TRBV7-9 and TRBJ1-2; D is unclear. Germline lookup yields CDR1 SEHNR and CDR2 FQNEAQ (reference sequence). The V end was cut by 4 bases, the J end by 6 bases, with 18 bases between. The CDR3 spans 15 residues. CDR3 coding DNA: TGTGCCAGCAGCTCCCTATCGGGCAGGAAGGATGGCTACACCTTC. Translation gives CASSSLSGRKDGYTF.

The chain links TRBV4-1 to TRBJ1-1; D is possibly TRBD1 (5 bases). The CDR3 loop spans 14 amino acids. Germline V CDR1 and CDR2: MGHRA, YSYEKL. V lost 1 base and J 4 bases, leaving 10 bases between the germline ends. The CDR3 protein is CASSQVRGTTEAFF. CDR3 nucleotides: TGCGCCAGCAGCCAAGTAAGAGGGACCACTGAAGCTTTCTTT.

This clonotype was counted only a few times. The chain has TRBV27 and TRBJ2-5, with D perhaps TRBD1 (6 bases). There are 16 residues in the CDR3. The V end lost 0 bases, the J end lost 5 bases, and 16 bases lay between the germline ends. Germline V CDR1 and CDR2: MNHEY, SMNVEV (reference sequence). CDR3 sequence: CASSLSSTGFGETQYF. Written as DNA, the CDR3 is TGTGCCAGCAGTTTATCGAGTACAGGGTTTGGGGAGACCCAGTACTTC.

This clonotype was counted only a few times. This chain uses TRBV20-1 with TRBJ2-1; 7 bases fit TRBD2. The CDR3 consists of 14 residues. From germline, CDR1 is DFQATT and CDR2 SNEGSKA (reference sequence). V lost 4 bases, J lost 6 bases, and 9 bases stayed unmatched. The chain's CDR3 is CSATRDYGSNEQFF. CDR3 bases: TGCAGTGCTACCCGGGACTACGGATCCAATGAGCAGTTCTTC.

This clonotype was picked up many times. The chain has TRBV12-3 or TRBV12-4 and TRBJ1-5; D not certain. The ends were cut back, 2 bases at V and 6 bases at J, with 11 bases in the middle. The CDR3 sequence is 14 residues long. CDR3 DNA sequence: TGTGCCAGCAGTTTAATAGGGTTGGGTCAGCCCCAGCATTTT. This translates into CASSLIGLGQPQHF.

A few counts support this clonotype. This chain links TRBV30 with TRBJ2-2; D may be TRBD1 (6 bases). The CDR3 totals 14 residues. Germline V lookup: CDR1 GTSNPN, CDR2 SVGIG (reference sequence). V was pared by 4 bases and J by 0 bases, with 9 bases between. For the CDR3, the DNA is TGTGCCTGGATAAGGACAGCGAACACCGGGGAGCTGTTTTTT. Encoded protein: CAWIRTANTGELFF.

This clonotype appeared a few times. A junction end diverges from the germline sequence, so it may reflect a read error. The V and J genes are TRBV4-2 and TRBJ2-7, with D perhaps matching TRBD1 or TRBD2 (5 bases each). The germline CDR1 and CDR2 sequences are LGHNA and YNFKEQ. The CDR3 is 16 amino acids. This CDR3 reads CASSQSIGGFSHEQYF. In nucleotides, the CDR3 is TGTGCCAGCAGCCAGTCGATTGGGGGATTCTCCCACGAGCAGTACTTC.

On this clonotype: Being one base from a much bigger clone, this may be a read error. V is TRBV20-1 and J is TRBJ1-1; D gene unclear. V lost 6 bases and J lost 10, with 18 bases in between. The length of the CDR3 is 12 residues. Germline assignment: CDR1 DFQATT and CDR2 SNEGSKA (reference sequence). In DNA form, the CDR3 reads TGCAGTGCACTTGACCCCACGTCAGTAGCTTTCTTT. This translates into CSALDPTSVAFF.

There are a few counts of this clonotype. The chain employs TRBV29-1 and TRBJ2-3, with no clear D. CDR1 is SQVTM, CDR2 ANQGSEA, per germline. With 3 bases removed from V and 9 bases from J, the gap between germline ends came to 10 bases. The CDR3 totals 11 residues. CDR3 bases: TGCAGCGTTGAGGTGGTAACAACGCAGTATTTT. This translates into CSVEVVTTQYF.

This clonotype was counted many times. This sequence joins TRBV29-1 and TRBJ2-7; 8 bases are a match to TRBD1. Germline trimming cut 4 bases from V and 3 bases from J; bases unmatched to any gene: 5. Germline CDR1 is SQVTM and CDR2 is ANQGSEA. The CDR3 runs 13 residues. CDR3 nucleotides: TGCAGCGTTGTCTCGGACAGGGACTACGAGCAGTACTTC. It specifies CSVVSDRDYEQYF.

This clonotype was seen a few times. This chain joins TRBV2 and TRBJ1-1; D ambiguous. The germline gives CDR1 SNHLY, CDR2 FYNNEI. The CDR3 loop spans 14 amino acids. The V gene lost 6 bases and the J gene lost 1 base, with 12 bases spanning the gap. CDR3 loop: CASSPFFGNTEAFF. Written as DNA, the CDR3 is TGTGCCAGCAGCCCCTTTTTTGGGAACACTGAAGCTTTCTTT.